These 2 T cell receptor beta chains came from one sample sequenced in a study of healthy donors' naive CD4 and CD8 T cells. Each TCR library used roughly 510 ng of total RNA and a linear amplification protocol. TCRdb recomputed calls from the reads with MiXCR, one row per CDR3 protein. The sample has around 200,000 distinct CDR3 sequences, 65% to 80% seen once; the top ten hold less than 2.5%. Sequencing used naive CD4+ and CD8+ T cells sorted from blood, pooled from several donors. These receptors were obtained from a pool of human donors in good health; the sample pools cells from several healthy donors.

This clonotype turned up a few times. The chain links TRBV11-2 to TRBJ2-7; D unclear. The CDR3 consists of 14 residues. Trimming removed 0 bases at V and 5 bases at J, with 11 bases between. Looked up from germline, CDR1 is SGHAT and CDR2 is FQNNGV. CDR3 in amino acids: CASSLDTVVDEQYF. DNA of the CDR3: TGTGCCAGCAGCTTAGACACGGTAGTAGACGAGCAGTACTTC.

This chain connects TRBV11-3 to TRBJ2-5, with 11 bases that match TRBD2. Germline assignment: CDR1 SGHNT and CDR2 YENEEA. Unmatched junction bases numbered 5, after V lost 4 bases and J lost 1 base. The CDR3 is 16 amino acids. CDR3 DNA: TGTGCCAGCAGCTACGAGACTAGCGGGGTCCAAGAGACCCAGTACTTC. It yields the protein CASSYETSGVQETQYF.